This entry is about one TCR beta chain. Losses at the gene ends were 8 bases for V and 0 bases for J; bases not matched to a gene: 4. Germline V gene data show CDR1 as GTSNPN and CDR2 as SVGIG (reference sequence). This CDR3 is built from 13 residues. Amplified TCR beta CDR3 regions derived from RNA transcripts. TCR CDR3 regions were first amplified by RT-PCR with HTBI primers. TCRdb ran MiXCR on the multiplex PCR reads and lists one entry per CDR3 protein. The sample yields about 420,000 distinct CDR3 sequences, 12% to 15% seen once. This sample was included in a study of T cells in Graves' hyperthyroidism and ophthalmopathy.

The source is a woman aged 18-29 years with Graves' hyperthyroidism. The sequenced sample consisted of blood. The chain joins TRBV30 to TRBJ1-3; 7 bases are shared with TRBD1. The CDR3 DNA is TGTGCCCGGGGACAGTCCTCTGGAAACACCATATATTTT. The encoded protein is CARGQSSGNTIYF. Looking up the rest from reference TRBV30 and TRBJ1-3 gives the full variable domain: SQTIHQWPATLVQPVGSPLSLECTVEGTSNPNLYWYRQAAGRGLQLLFYSVGIGQISSEVPQNLSASRPQDRQFILSSKKLLLSDSGFYLCARGQSSGNTIYFGEGSWLTVV.